This passage covers 32 T cell receptor beta chains from one sample sequenced in a study of T cell clusters in autoimmune cytopenias. Each sample's input was 250 ng genomic DNA, some 38,000 genome equivalents. Multiplex touch-down PCR amplified TRB using TRB-A and TRB-B pools in one tube. TCRdb re-analyzed the multiplex PCR reads; it lists each CDR3 protein once, without DNA. The table for this sample gives thousands of distinct CDR3 sequences. The sequenced sample was peripheral blood. Every receptor here comes from a human donor with an autoimmune cytopenia or autoimmune hepatitis (not recorded which).

The V gene is TRBV30, the J gene TRBJ2-1; TCRdb indicates TRBD2, and absent DNA this call remains unverified. This CDR3 contains 16 residues. CDR1 is GTSNPN, CDR2 SVGIG, per germline (reference sequence). The CDR3 reads CAWNSGGTRIYNEQFF.

This clonotype is classed as medium-sized (0.01 to 0.1%) by frequency. The chain joins TRBV29-1 to TRBJ2-2; TCRdb gives TRBD1 as the D gene, but with no DNA this cannot be confirmed. Per germline, CDR1 SQVTM and CDR2 ANQGSEA. The CDR3 extends over 14 amino acids. The CDR3 protein is CSAAGAGNTGELFF.

Considering frequency, this clonotype is medium-sized (0.01 to 0.1%). The chain uses TRBV27 and TRBJ2-2. This CDR3 contains 13 residues. Per the germline V gene, CDR1 is MNHEY and CDR2 is SMNVEV (reference sequence). CDR3: CASKSRPGGELFF.

The chain links TRBV20-1 to TRBJ2-7; TCRdb selects TRBD2, and the lack of DNA leaves this call unchecked. In germline, CDR1 is DFQATT, CDR2 SNEGSKA (reference sequence). The CDR3 runs to 15 residues. The CDR3 reads CSAANPGQGAYEQYF.

The rearrangement uses TRBV6-2 or TRBV6-3 and TRBJ2-4; TCRdb picks TRBD1, but there is no DNA to check that call. Per germline, CDR1 MNHEY and CDR2 SVGEGT. The CDR3 sequence is 14 residues long. The CDR3 reads CASTLQGDRGAQYF.

Frequency places this clonotype as medium-sized. This sequence joins TRBV6-5 and TRBJ2-1; without DNA, the TCRdb call of TRBD2 cannot be checked. Looked up from germline, CDR1 is MNHEY and CDR2 is SVGAGI. This CDR3 has 15 amino acids. The CDR3 protein is CASSYYLAGGNEQFF.

The CDR3 reads CASSLVPGTYEQYF. The chain carries TRBV7-2 and TRBJ2-7. The CDR3 contains 14 residues. Germline V gene sequence: CDR1 SGHTA, CDR2 FQGNSA.

Frequency places this clonotype as medium-sized. V usage is TRBV6-5 and J usage is TRBJ2-7; TCRdb picks TRBD2, but there is no DNA to check that call. Germline V lookup: CDR1 MNHEY, CDR2 SVGAGI. The CDR3 contains 14 residues. The CDR3 loop is CASSYSGLAYEQYF.

This clonotype is labeled medium-sized based on frequency. This sequence joins TRBV6-6 and TRBJ1-6; TCRdb's D call of TRBD1 is untestable without DNA. The V gene's germline CDR1 is MNHNY and CDR2 SVGAGI (reference sequence). CDR3 length: 12 amino acids. Here the CDR3 reads CASSYQGSPLHF.

The chain's CDR3 is CASSWRHNPTDTQYF. The V and J genes are TRBV5-1 and TRBJ2-3. The CDR3 covers 15 residues. Germline V gene data show CDR1 as SGHRS and CDR2 as YFSETQ.

This clonotype ranks as medium-sized in terms of frequency. The V gene is TRBV5-6, the J gene TRBJ2-5; TCRdb's assignment of TRBD2 cannot be checked, as there is no DNA. There are 13 residues in the CDR3. Germline V gene data show CDR1 as SGHDT and CDR2 as YYEEEE. CDR3 region: CASSRALEETQYF.

The chain couples TRBV4-3 to TRBJ2-7; TCRdb outputs TRBD2, but without DNA this stays unchecked. CDR3 length: 14 amino acids. Germline V gene lookup returns CDR1 LGHNA and CDR2 YSLEER. The CDR3: CASRDFGPGYEQYF.

Frequency places this clonotype as medium-sized. This chain links TRBV6-6 with TRBJ2-7; TCRdb designates TRBD1, a call that cannot be tested without DNA. Germline V gives CDR1 MNHNY, CDR2 SVGAGI (reference sequence). The CDR3 length is 13 residues. This CDR3 reads CASSYSDSYEQYF.

The rearrangement uses TRBV15 and TRBJ1-1; TCRdb picks TRBD1, but there is no DNA to check that call. The CDR3 runs 13 residues. CDR1 is LNHNV and CDR2 is YYDKDF in the germline V gene (reference sequence). Here the CDR3 reads CATSRAPNTEAFF. Full variable domain (missing parts from reference TRBV15 and TRBJ1-1): DAMVIQNPRYQVTQFGKPVTLSCSQTLNHNVMYWYQQKSSQAPKLLFHYYDKDFNNEADTPDNFQSRRPNTSFCFLDIRSPGLGDTAMYLCATSRAPNTEAFFGQGTRLTVV.

In terms of frequency, this clonotype is large. This rearrangement joins TRBV29-1 to TRBJ2-7; with no DNA, the TCRdb D assignment of TRBD2 cannot be verified. The CDR3 extends over 12 amino acids. Germline lookup yields CDR1 SQVTM and CDR2 ANQGSEA. This CDR3 reads CSVFIQGHEQYF.

This rearrangement joins TRBV6-5 to TRBJ2-3; TCRdb reports TRBD1, a call that lacks DNA to check it against. This CDR3 is built from 15 residues. Germline V lookup: CDR1 MNHEY, CDR2 SVGAGI. The CDR3 sequence is CASRTRDRYTDTQYF.

This clonotype is medium-sized by frequency. This chain connects TRBV6-5 to TRBJ2-7; TCRdb's D gene call, TRBD1, goes unchecked for lack of DNA. This CDR3 has 16 residues. CDR1 is MNHEY and CDR2 is SVGAGI in the germline V gene. Here the CDR3 reads CASSYNPLGGFNEQYF.

This clonotype is identified as large from frequency. The chain couples TRBV29-1 to TRBJ2-5; TCRdb's D call, TRBD1, is unchecked because there is no DNA. The CDR3 runs 15 residues. Germline assignment: CDR1 SQVTM and CDR2 ANQGSEA. CDR3 loop: CSVAGDRGNQETQYF.

By frequency, this clonotype is medium-sized (0.01 to 0.1%). The CDR3 spells CASSILEGVANYGYTF. This chain joins TRBV19 and TRBJ1-2; absent DNA, TCRdb's TRBD1 call cannot be checked. The CDR3 has 16 amino acids. Germline CDR1 reads LNHDA; CDR2 reads SQIVND (reference sequence). Variable domain in full (rest from reference TRBV19 and TRBJ1-2): DGGITQSPKYLFRKEGQNVTLSCEQNLNHDAMYWYRQDPGQGLRLIYYSQIVNDFQKGDIAEGYSVSREKKESFPLTVTSAQKNPTAFYLCASSILEGVANYGYTFGSGTRLTVV.

The chain is built from TRBV5-5 and TRBJ2-3. The CDR3 length is 13 residues. Germline lookup yields CDR1 SGHKS and CDR2 YYEKEE (reference sequence). The CDR3 spells CASSLWSGDTQYF.

The V and J genes are TRBV7-2 and TRBJ2-3; TCRdb returns TRBD2, unconfirmable since there is no DNA. CDR3 length: 15 residues. Germline values: CDR1 SGHTA, CDR2 FQGNSA. CDR3 sequence: CASSQGTITGDTQYF. The full variable domain, in which reference TRBV7-2 and TRBJ2-3 provide the parts outside the CDR3, is GAGVSQSPSNKVTEKGKDVELRCDPISGHTALYWYRQSLGQGLEFLIYFQGNSAPDKSGLPSDRFSAERTGGSVSTLTIQRTQQEDSAVYLCASSQGTITGDTQYFGPGTRLTVL.

Measured by frequency, this clonotype is medium-sized. The gene calls are TRBV6-2 or TRBV6-3 and TRBJ2-5; the TCRdb call, TRBD2, lacks DNA for checking. This CDR3 has 15 amino acids. In germline, CDR1 is MNHEY, CDR2 SVGEGT. CDR3: CASSPSGLYQETQYF.

Judged by frequency, this clonotype is medium-sized. The chain is built from TRBV20-1 and TRBJ2-2. This CDR3 has 11 residues. From germline, CDR1 is DFQATT and CDR2 SNEGSKA (reference sequence). The CDR3 here is CSASKKGELFF.

By frequency, this clonotype is medium-sized (0.01 to 0.1%). The V and J genes are TRBV6-1 and TRBJ2-7; TCRdb indicates TRBD1, and absent DNA this call remains unverified. Germline V gene sequence: CDR1 MNHNS, CDR2 SASEGT. This CDR3 region has 14 residues. The CDR3 sequence is CASKVRTGGYEQYF.

This clonotype shows up as medium-sized by frequency. The V and J genes are TRBV15 and TRBJ2-5; TCRdb outputs TRBD2, but without DNA this stays unchecked. Per germline, CDR1 LNHNV and CDR2 YYDKDF (reference sequence). The CDR3 consists of 15 residues. The chain's CDR3 is CATSAGLAGEETQYF.

By frequency, this clonotype is medium-sized. Here the CDR3 reads CASSFRQGGVETQYF. The chain links TRBV7-2 to TRBJ2-5; the TCRdb D gene call, TRBD1, has no DNA to confirm it. Per germline, CDR1 SGHTA and CDR2 FQGNSA. This CDR3 is built from 15 residues.

This clonotype is deemed medium-sized (0.01 to 0.1%) by its frequency. The rearrangement uses TRBV6-1 and TRBJ2-2. The germline V gene has CDR1 MNHNS and CDR2 SASEGT. This CDR3 has 14 amino acids. The CDR3 region is CASSGTWYTGELFF.

This clonotype is identified as medium-sized from frequency. The chain links TRBV6-1 to TRBJ2-3; the D call of TRBD1 rests on TCRdb alone, since no DNA is present to check it. The CDR3 totals 15 residues. The germline V gene has CDR1 MNHNS and CDR2 SASEGT. CDR3 region: CASSPRTGSTDTQYF.

This clonotype shows up as medium-sized by frequency. This chain links TRBV4-3 with TRBJ2-5. The V gene's germline CDR1 is LGHNA and CDR2 YSLEER. The CDR3 is 15 residues long. The CDR3 region is CASSQDTGSQETQYF.

The V gene is TRBV6-6, the J gene TRBJ2-5; the D gene TCRdb calls, TRBD1, cannot be checked with no DNA. CDR1 and CDR2 (germline): MNHNY, SVGAGI (reference sequence). CDR3 length: 15 residues. CDR3 in amino acids: CASSRDRAEGETQYF.

V and J are TRBV10-2 and TRBJ2-1; absent DNA, TCRdb's TRBD2 call cannot be checked. The CDR3 consists of 16 residues. Germline assignment: CDR1 WSHSY and CDR2 SAAADI. CDR3 sequence: CASTELAGSTYNEQFF.

The V and J genes are TRBV27 and TRBJ2-3. This CDR3 contains 18 residues. Germline lookup yields CDR1 MNHEY and CDR2 SMNVEV (reference sequence). CDR3 sequence reads: CASSLAFVGRPGTDTQYF.